Listed here are 22 T cell receptor beta chains from one sample, sequenced in a study of blood T cell repertoires in COVID-19 (dated by TCRdb to about 2020). Library construction relied on the immunoSEQ multiplex PCR assay. TCRdb provides this immuneACCESS table in a form limited to in-frame rearrangements. Some clones are lacking; in checked studies, under half of them reflect an unresolved V gene, and why the rest are absent is not known. The sample table contains a few hundred thousand clones; only one count was recorded for around nine tenths of them. The leading ten clones occupy approximately 2% of the sample. The sample taken for sequencing was PBMCs or T cells enriched from blood (not recorded which). The receptors shown here come from a woman aged 55-69 years in a cohort exposed to, infected with or recovered from COVID-19 (not recorded which).

This chain connects TRBV3-1 (or the pseudogene TRBV3-2) to TRBJ2-1, with a tentative D call TRBD1 (5 bases). With 1 base removed from V and 7 bases from J, the gap between germline ends came to 17 bases. This CDR3 spans 16 amino acids. CDR1 LGHDT and CDR2 YNNKEL come from the germline V gene (reference sequence). CDR3 nucleotide sequence: TGTGCCAGCAGCCAAGTAGGTAGGGGCTACGTAAATGAGCAGTTCTTC. Translating it yields CASSQVGRGYVNEQFF.

CDR3 coding DNA: TGTGCCAGCAGCTCCACCGGGACTAACTCCTACGAGCAGTACTTC. Residues: CASSSTGTNSYEQYF. This chain uses TRBV28 with TRBJ2-7, with 7 nucleotides matching TRBD2. V shed 6 bases, J shed 0 bases, and the junction held 8 bases outside the gene matches. The length of the CDR3 is 15 residues. Germline CDR1 and CDR2: MDHEN and SYDVKM. Combining the CDR3 with reference TRBV28 and TRBJ2-7 gives the whole variable domain DVKVTQSSRYLVKRTGEKVFLECVQDMDHENMFWYRQDPGLGLRLIYFSYDVKMKEKGDIPEGYSVSREKKERFSLILESASTNQTSMYLCASSSTGTNSYEQYFGPGTRLTVT.

The J gene is TRBJ2-7, the V gene TRBV28, with a possible D match to TRBD2 (6 bases). V gave up 2 bases and J gave up 3 bases, with 11 bases separating them. The germline V gene has CDR1 MDHEN and CDR2 SYDVKM. This CDR3 contains 14 residues. The CDR3, as DNA: TGTGCCAGCAGTTTAGGAGGGTATGTCTACGAGCAGTACTTC. Amino acids: CASSLGGYVYEQYF.

The chain uses TRBV28 and TRBJ2-7, with D perhaps matching TRBD2 (6 bases). Germline V gene data show CDR1 as MDHEN and CDR2 as SYDVKM. V dropped 5 bases and J dropped 1 base, with 15 bases sitting between them. The CDR3 has 15 amino acids. CDR3 amino acids: CASSRTLAGSYEQYF. The CDR3, as DNA: TGTGCCAGCAGTCGGACCCTCGCGGGGTCCTACGAGCAGTACTTC.

The genes are TRBV15 and TRBJ2-2; TRBD1 aligns across 7 bases. CDR1 is LNHNV, CDR2 YYDKDF, per germline (reference sequence). Trimming took 4 bases from V and 9 from J; bases not matched to a gene: 2. The CDR3 loop spans 12 amino acids. The CDR3, as DNA: TGTGCCACCAGCAAGGGGGCTAGGGAGCTGTTTTTT. It specifies CATSKGARELFF.

The V call is TRBV6-6, the J call TRBJ1-3; a weak D match, TRBD1 (5 bases). Germline V lookup: CDR1 MNHNY, CDR2 SVGAGI (reference sequence). This CDR3 spans 15 amino acids. The V and J ends lost 6 bases and 2 bases respectively, with 14 bases between them. This CDR3 is CASRTGLSAGNTIYF. The CDR3 coding sequence is TGTGCCAGCAGAACGGGACTGAGTGCTGGAAACACCATATATTTT.

The rearrangement joins TRBV6-2 or TRBV6-3 to TRBJ2-1; no firm D call. The CDR3 loop spans 12 amino acids. V was trimmed by 7 bases and J by 5 bases, leaving 9 bases between them. Germline V gives CDR1 MNHEY, CDR2 SVGEGT. The CDR3 reads CASIPYHNEQFF. DNA of the CDR3: TGTGCCAGCATCCCCTACCACAATGAGCAGTTCTTC.

Worth noting for this clone: The identical CDR3 is also encoded by other nucleotide sequences in the sample. The chain has TRBV7-2 and TRBJ2-2; 8 bases fit TRBD2. The CDR3 totals 15 residues. V lost 1 base to trimming and J lost 7 bases; unmatched junction nucleotides: 5. The V gene's germline CDR1 is SGHTA and CDR2 FQGNSA. CDR3 DNA: TGTGCCAGCAGCTTAGTTGCGGGAGGAGTCGGGGAGCTGTTTTTT. Translating gives CASSLVAGGVGELFF.

The V call is TRBV5-4, the J call TRBJ2-3; TRBD2 matches 8 bases. The CDR3 runs to 14 residues. V lost 3 bases to trimming and J lost 4 bases; unmatched junction nucleotides: 4. The germline CDR1 and CDR2 sequences are SGHNT and YYREEE (reference sequence). CDR3 coding DNA: TGTGCCAGCAGCTCGGGACTAGGGGCAGATACGCAGTATTTT. Translating gives CASSSGLGADTQYF.

This rearrangement joins TRBV7-2 to TRBJ1-1; 7 nucleotides match TRBD1. The germline V gene encodes CDR1 SGHTA and CDR2 FQGNSA. After removal of 1 base from V and 5 bases from J, the junction contained 10 bases not matched to a gene. CDR3 size: 16 residues. The CDR3 loop is CASSLGGKTGRTEAFF. The CDR3 region has the DNA TGTGCCAGCAGCTTAGGGGGAAAGACAGGGAGGACTGAAGCTTTCTTT.

The chain employs TRBV24-1 and TRBJ1-5; D ambiguous. V was trimmed by 5 bases and J by 1 base, leaving 8 bases between them. There are 14 residues in the CDR3. CDR1 and CDR2 (germline): KGHDR, SFDVKD. CDR3 DNA sequence: TGTGCCACCAGTGGCTGGAGGAGCAATCAGCCCCAGCATTTT. Translation: CATSGWRSNQPQHF.

This chain joins TRBV30 and TRBJ2-7; 7 nucleotides align to TRBD1. V lost 1 base, J lost 3 bases, and 9 bases stayed unmatched. Germline CDR1 reads GTSNPN; CDR2 reads SVGIG (reference sequence). CDR3 size: 15 residues. For the CDR3, the DNA is TGTGCCTGGAGTGAGGAGGAGACAGGGAGCTACGAGCAGTACTTC. Its translation is CAWSEEETGSYEQYF.

This clone was recorded a few times. This chain links TRBV29-1 with TRBJ2-3, with D perhaps matching TRBD2 (6 bases). Germline loops: CDR1 SQVTM, CDR2 ANQGSEA. The CDR3 is 13 residues long. V lost 5 bases to trimming and J lost 0 bases, with 9 bases between them. The CDR3 reads CSVLGGSTDTQYF. The CDR3 nucleotides read TGCAGCGTTCTTGGGGGGAGCACAGATACGCAGTATTTT.

The V and J genes are TRBV5-1 and TRBJ2-2; 7 nucleotides agree with TRBD2. Trimming at V came to 1 base and at J to 4 bases, leaving 4 bases not matched to a gene. The germline V gene encodes CDR1 SGHRS and CDR2 YFSETQ. The CDR3 runs to 15 residues. CDR3 region: CASSLLSGGTGELFF. In DNA, the CDR3 is TGCGCCAGCAGCTTGTTATCGGGAGGCACCGGGGAGCTGTTTTTT.

The chain is built from TRBV27 and TRBJ1-4, with D unresolved. Trimming took off 2 bases at V and 6 bases at J, with 10 bases between the two ends. The length of the CDR3 is 14 residues. Germline V gives CDR1 MNHEY, CDR2 SMNVEV (reference sequence). In nucleotides, the CDR3 is TGTGCCAGCAGTTTACAGCGGGCTGATGAAAAACTGTTTTTT. It is translated as CASSLQRADEKLFF.

This rearrangement joins TRBV5-8 to TRBJ2-1; TRBD2 is a possible D gene (7 bases). Trimming stripped 1 base from V and 3 bases from J, with 11 bases between. The CDR3 runs to 15 residues. From germline, CDR1 is SGHTS and CDR2 YDEGEE. The CDR3 bases are TGTGCCAGCAGCTTGTGGGGAGGGGGCTACAATGAGCAGTTCTTC. Translating it yields CASSLWGGGYNEQFF.

The DNA for the CDR3 is TGCGCCAGCAGCCGGGGACTAGTCCCCTACAATGAGCAGTTCTTC. It encodes CASSRGLVPYNEQFF. The chain combines TRBV5-1 with TRBJ2-1; 8 bases match TRBD2. Germline lookup yields CDR1 SGHRS and CDR2 YFSETQ. V shed 4 bases and J 2 bases; nucleotides not matched to a gene: 5. This CDR3 region has 15 residues.

V is TRBV19 and J is TRBJ1-5; D is unclear. The CDR3 sequence is 14 residues long. The germline CDR1 and CDR2 sequences are LNHDA and SQIVND (reference sequence). Trimming took off 3 bases at V and 2 bases at J, with 8 bases between the two ends. The CDR3 DNA is TGTGCCAGTAGTATCGGGTCTCGCAATCAGCCCCAGCATTTT. It encodes CASSIGSRNQPQHF.

The chain carries TRBV4-1 and TRBJ1-3, with 7 bases lining up with TRBD1. CDR3 length: 18 amino acids. CDR1 and CDR2 from the germline V gene are MGHRA and YSYEKL. The V gene end was trimmed by 1 base and the J gene end by 2 bases; junction bases not matched to a gene: 11. CDR3 coding DNA: TGCGCCAGCAGCCAAGCGGCAGGGGGAATTGGCACTGGAAACACCATATATTTT. The encoded protein is CASSQAAGGIGTGNTIYF.

V is TRBV5-1 and J is TRBJ2-7; tentative D call: TRBD2 (6 bases). The germline gives CDR1 SGHRS, CDR2 YFSETQ. The CDR3 is 15 residues long. The V gene lost 3 bases and the J gene lost 7 bases, with 20 bases spanning the gap. The CDR3 nucleotides read TGCGCCAGCAGCTCAGATCCCGGGACTCCTGGGGAGCAGTACTTC. Translated: CASSSDPGTPGEQYF. Drawing the rest from reference TRBV5-1 and TRBJ2-7, the complete variable domain is KAGVTQTPRYLIKTRGQQVTLSCSPISGHRSVSWYQQTPGQGLQFLFEYFSETQRNKGNFPGRFSGRQFSNSRSEMNVSTLELGDSALYLCASSSDPGTPGEQYFGPGTRLTVT.

This chain links TRBV28 with TRBJ2-1; weak D call: TRBD1 (5 bases). V lost 4 bases, J lost 4 bases, and 11 bases lay in between. This CDR3 region has 14 residues. Per germline, CDR1 MDHEN and CDR2 SYDVKM. The CDR3 DNA reads as TGTGCCAGCAGTTCAGCAGGGCCGTACAATGAGCAGTTCTTC. It encodes CASSSAGPYNEQFF.

The rearrangement links TRBV5-4 to TRBJ2-7; the match to TRBD2 covers 8 bases. There are 16 residues in the CDR3. Per germline, CDR1 SGHNT and CDR2 YYREEE (reference sequence). V trimming: 0 bases; J trimming: 6 bases; junction bases outside the gene matches: 11. The CDR3 DNA sequence: TGTGCCAGCAGCTTGGCGGGTGCTTGGAGCGGGAGCGAGCAGTACTTC. Translated: CASSLAGAWSGSEQYF.